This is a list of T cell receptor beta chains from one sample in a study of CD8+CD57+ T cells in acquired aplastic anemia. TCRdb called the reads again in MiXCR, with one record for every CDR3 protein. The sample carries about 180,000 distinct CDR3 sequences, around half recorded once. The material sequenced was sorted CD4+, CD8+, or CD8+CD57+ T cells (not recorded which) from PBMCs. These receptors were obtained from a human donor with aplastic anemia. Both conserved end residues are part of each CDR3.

CSATFGQGAGGTGELFF,TRBV20-1,TRBJ2-2
CASSETGFEQYF,TRBV12-3/TRBV12-4,TRBJ2-7
CASSEGARGYTF,TRBV5-1,TRBJ1-2
CSVAEGTDTQYF,TRBV20-1,TRBJ2-3
CASSLGGGGRTEAFF,TRBV5-6,TRBJ1-1
CASNGGSGRGIDEQYF,TRBV2,TRBJ2-7
CATRDGATNEKLFF,TRBV19,TRBJ1-4
CSARGLGETQYF,TRBV20-1,TRBJ2-5
CASTLTSSTDTQYF,TRBV4-1,TRBJ2-3
CAASRVSWDREDTQYF,TRBV15,TRBJ2-3
CASANGYEQYF,TRBV14,TRBJ2-7
CATSGGISTDTQYF,TRBV24-1,TRBJ2-3
CASSLSGATEAFF,TRBV7-9,TRBJ1-1
CASSYAGQVDSTEQYF,TRBV9,TRBJ2-7
CASSQEGWRSGGPGAGANVLTF,TRBV14,TRBJ2-6
CASSMGGGQPQHF,TRBV19,TRBJ1-5
CASSVNGGSYEQYF,TRBV9,TRBJ2-7
CASSQPPGELFF,TRBV3-1,TRBJ2-2
CSASWGSEGYGYTF,TRBV20-1,TRBJ1-2